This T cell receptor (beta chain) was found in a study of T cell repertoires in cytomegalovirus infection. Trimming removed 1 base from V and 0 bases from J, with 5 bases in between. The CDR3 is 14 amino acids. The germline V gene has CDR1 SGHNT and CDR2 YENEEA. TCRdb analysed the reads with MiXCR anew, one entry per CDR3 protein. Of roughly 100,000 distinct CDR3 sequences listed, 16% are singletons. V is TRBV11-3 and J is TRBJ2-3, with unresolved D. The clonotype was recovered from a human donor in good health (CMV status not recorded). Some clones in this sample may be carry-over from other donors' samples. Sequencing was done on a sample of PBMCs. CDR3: CASSLASSTDTQYF. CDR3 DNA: TGTGCCAGCAGCTTAGCATCCAGCACAGATACGCAGTATTTT.